This T cell receptor beta chain was sequenced during a study of shared clonotypes between healthy human individuals (TCRdb year 2020). With respect to the entire study: The cohort comprised a couple of women and three men aged 18 to 49 years. For each donor, CD4 naive and CD4 memory were each given three plates, CD8 naive was given two plates, and CD8 memory was given one plate. The study deeply sequenced blood TCR repertoires of about 5 healthy adults to estimate repertoire size and the extent of clonotype sharing between individuals. To increase sequencing depth and limit assay-specific biases, different laboratories used diverse techniques to prepare libraries and sequence TCR repertoires. Leukapheresis yielded between about 0.94 and 8.9 billion PBMCs per donor. Broader findings and caveats from the paper: Pairwise subsampling indicated that sequencing depth was expected to affect the degree of clonotype sharing among donors. Even with the large sequencing depth, rarefaction of the sorted-subset datasets indicated that sequencing was incomplete. Estimated clonotype richness was generally larger for naive than for memory subsets. The genetic and exposure-history diversity represented was limited by the small number of donors. Across several donors, around 5.4% of naive CD4, approximately 4% of naive CD8, about 2% of memory CD4, and about 0.4% of memory CD8 clonotypes were shared. Compared with non-shared clonotypes, the clonotypes found in all four sorted-subset donors had higher generation probabilities. Sampling was limited to blood, and TCR repertoires in tissue likely differ from TCR repertoires in blood.

There are 14 amino acids in the CDR3, from cysteine to phenylalanine inclusive. The DNA shown is the 42-base CDR3, in frame from base 1. For CDR1 and CDR2, the germline V gene lists MDHEN and SYDVKM. V ends up 5 bases short and J 5 bases short, with an unmatched junction base count of 8. On this clone itself: It has no known antigen specificity. There are no base qualities to consult, and no much larger clone falls within one base.

TCR CDR3 regions were amplified from genomic DNA by multiplex PCR using the deep immunoSEQ assay. Extracted genomic DNA from each cell subset was distributed evenly across all wells of several immunoSEQ 96-well plates, and each plate was treated as a replicate. For sorted subsets, 200 ng of genomic DNA, equivalent to about 30,000 T cell genomes, went into each replicate PCR. Purified libraries were measured with a Qubit 3.0 fluorometer, size-checked on a Bioanalyzer 2100, and measured again with the KAPA Library Quantification kit. Each immunoSEQ 96-well plate was sequenced on its own single-read 150-cycle Illumina NextSeq 550 flow cell. In the paper's pipeline: The immunoSEQ output contained only junctional sequences without quality scores, so filtering could not match that applied to full-length reads. To assign V/J genes and CDR3, sequences were annotated using PyIR, a Python wrapper for IgBLAST v1.9, with IMGT germline references. Any read was removed if the V/J assignment was weak (E-value above 1e-6), the CDR3 was missing, or the read contained stop codons, out-of-frame junctions, or ambiguous translated residues. V3J clonotypes were defined as sequences sharing the same inferred V gene, J gene, and CDR3 amino acid sequence. Percentage overlap between repertoires was calculated by dividing the number of shared unique clonotypes by the size of the smaller repertoire. RTK rarefaction, the Chao1 estimator, and Recon v2.1 estimates of unobserved clonotypes were used to assess repertoire richness. Generation probabilities were computed with OLGA for all TCRbeta clonotypes obtained by the gDNA method from four donors. TCRdb's version of the immuneACCESS table is confined to in-frame rearrangements and falls short of the full clone set. An unresolved V gene accounts for under half of the shortfall where checked; the remainder is of unknown origin. The DNA was the basis for D and trimming; V, J and clone size are from that table. Recorded for this sample are 2 million to 2.5 million clones; 90% to 95% of them occurred a single time. About 0.34% of the sample rests with the top ten.

Healthy HIV-negative adults with no recently reported acute infections or vaccinations were included as donors. Only Caucasian adults living in Nashville, Tennessee, USA were represented among the donors. Magnetic negative selection was used to enrich CD4+ T cells, after which naive cells were positively selected on CD45RA and the negative fraction became the memory subset. Blood was collected by leukapheresis, and PBMCs were isolated by Ficoll-Histopaque density gradient centrifugation and then cryopreserved in liquid nitrogen vapor phase. Purity and quantity of every magnetically sorted T cell population were checked by analytical flow cytometry. Genomic DNA was isolated from each sorted fraction and quantified by UV absorbance on a Nanodrop 2000c.

The sequenced material came from naive CD4+ T cells from PBMCs. The label giving this sample's cell subset or site can be read as: CD45RA+ positively selected. This chain joins TRBV28 to TRBJ1-2, with 7 bases aligning to TRBD1. The receptor's source is a young man in good health. Some clones in this sample may be carry-over from other donors' samples. The DNA sequence is as follows: TGTGCCAGCAGTGGGCGGGGGGACAGTTATGGCTACACCTTC. It translates as CASSGRGDSYGYTF.